Below, 13 T cell receptor beta chains from the same sample are listed, as sequenced in a study of control samples from healthy donors and cancer patients. Generated by immunoSEQ multiplex PCR, the TCRdb table keeps only in-frame clones and is missing some. The sample holds roughly 120,000 clones, around 89% seen once. The sample comprised blood. The receptors come from a man aged 35 to 55 in good health.

The J gene is TRBJ1-5, the V gene TRBV6-1; possible D gene TRBD1, 6 bases. V shed 7 bases and J shed 7 bases, with 23 bases lying between them. CDR1 and CDR2 from the germline V gene are MNHNS and SASEGT. The CDR3 runs 16 residues. The CDR3 loop is CASTEAPQGLGQPQHF. The CDR3 bases are TGTGCCAGCACCGAAGCACCACAGGGTTTAGGGCAGCCCCAGCATTTT.

This rearrangement joins TRBV5-1 to TRBJ2-5; D is unclear. The CDR3 has 14 residues. Germline V gene data show CDR1 as SGHRS and CDR2 as YFSETQ. V was cut by 5 bases and J by 4 bases, with 15 bases left in between. The CDR3, as DNA: TGCGCCAGCAGTCGTGCGACCCGCACAGAGACCCAGTACTTC. Amino acid sequence: CASSRATRTETQYF. The full variable domain, rest sourced from reference TRBV5-1 and TRBJ2-5, is KAGVTQTPRYLIKTRGQQVTLSCSPISGHRSVSWYQQTPGQGLQFLFEYFSETQRNKGNFPGRFSGRQFSNSRSEMNVSTLELGDSALYLCASSRATRTETQYFGPGTRLLVL.

This rearrangement joins TRBV4-3 to TRBJ2-2, with a tentative D call TRBD2 (6 bases). Between the trimmed V and J ends, which lost 0 bases and 7 bases, there was a span of 12 bases. Germline V gene sequence: CDR1 LGHNA, CDR2 YSLEER. The CDR3 contains 15 residues. CDR3 sequence: CASSQEVSGGGELFF. The CDR3 coding sequence is TGCGCCAGCAGCCAAGAGGTTAGCGGCGGCGGGGAGCTGTTTTTT.

V is TRBV29-1 and J is TRBJ2-3; D gene unclear. This CDR3 has 15 residues. Germline V lookup: CDR1 SQVTM, CDR2 ANQGSEA. Trimming pared 4 bases from V and 2 bases from J, leaving 16 bases between. In DNA form, the CDR3 reads TGCAGCGTTGGTCGAGCCAGCACGTACACAGATACGCAGTATTTT. Its protein is CSVGRASTYTDTQYF.

This clone was detected once. The chain couples TRBV9 to TRBJ1-4; 7 bases fit TRBD1. CDR1 and CDR2 from the germline V gene are SGDLS and YYNGEE. The CDR3 loop spans 16 amino acids. V dropped 4 bases and J dropped 4; count of bases not matched to a gene: 10. The CDR3 nucleotides are TGTGCCAGCAGCTCCCGTTGGGGACAGCTTAATGAAAAACTGTTTTTT. This sequence encodes CASSSRWGQLNEKLFF.

The V gene is TRBV25-1, the J gene TRBJ1-2; TRBD1 might be the D (5 bases). Germline-derived CDR1 and CDR2 are MGHDK and SYGVNS. The CDR3 is made up of 13 amino acids. V lost 1 base, J lost 8 bases, and 11 bases lay in between. The CDR3: CASSESETVGYTF. DNA of the CDR3: TGTGCCAGCAGTGAATCTGAGACAGTCGGCTACACCTTC.

This chain connects TRBV29-1 to TRBJ1-5; 9 bases fit TRBD1. Germline values: CDR1 SQVTM, CDR2 ANQGSEA. The trim removed 5 bases at V and 7 bases at J, leaving 9 bases unmatched. There are 14 residues in the CDR3. The CDR3 nucleotides read TGCAGCGTTACCGCCGGGACAGGGTCCCAGCCCCAGCATTTT. It is translated as CSVTAGTGSQPQHF.

The rearrangement joins TRBV15 to TRBJ1-6; D ambiguous. Germline loops: CDR1 LNHNV, CDR2 YYDKDF (reference sequence). The CDR3 covers 13 residues. Trimming shortened V by 0 bases and J by 10 bases, and 7 bases separated the two germline ends. CDR3: CATSRDQGSPLHF. The CDR3 coding sequence is TGTGCCACCAGCAGAGATCAAGGATCACCCCTCCACTTT.

The chain uses TRBV7-9 and TRBJ1-1; tentative D call: TRBD1 (5 bases). V shed 1 base and J shed 0 bases, with 6 bases lying between them. Germline CDR1 is SEHNR and CDR2 is FQNEAQ (reference sequence). CDR3 size: 14 residues. This chain's CDR3 is CASSLDRLNTEAFF. CDR3 bases: TGTGCCAGCAGCTTAGACAGGTTGAACACTGAAGCTTTCTTT.

The J gene is TRBJ1-1, the V gene TRBV18, with TRBD1 as a possible D gene (6 bases). V dropped 0 bases and J dropped 3 bases, with 14 bases sitting between them. This CDR3 contains 16 residues. Germline CDR1 and CDR2: KGHSH and LQKENI. CDR3: CASSPPGGAEDTEAFF. The CDR3 DNA reads TGTGCCAGCTCACCACCTGGGGGGGCTGAGGACACTGAAGCTTTCTTT.

The chain is built from TRBV7-9 and TRBJ1-3; D not resolved. CDR3 length equals 15 residues. The ends were cut back, 5 bases at V and 0 bases at J, with 11 bases in the middle. Per the germline V gene, CDR1 is SEHNR and CDR2 is FQNEAQ (reference sequence). CDR3 sequence reads: CASSQQSPSGNTIYF. In DNA, the CDR3 is TGTGCCAGCAGCCAACAGTCCCCCTCTGGAAACACCATATATTTT.

The chain couples TRBV7-8 to TRBJ2-7; D is undetermined. CDR3 length: 15 residues. Germline V gene sequence: CDR1 SGHVS, CDR2 FQNEAQ. Trimming took off 4 bases at V and 5 bases at J, with 18 bases between the two ends. The CDR3 DNA sequence: TGTGCCAGCAGCTCCACCCGGAATATCAAGGACGAGCAGTACTTC. Amino acids: CASSSTRNIKDEQYF.

V is TRBV7-9 and J is TRBJ2-1; 7 nucleotides align to TRBD2. Germline-derived CDR1 and CDR2 are SEHNR and FQNEAQ (reference sequence). There are 15 residues in the CDR3. J lost 5 bases, V lost 5 bases, and 9 bases had no gene match. This CDR3 is CASSPWGLFNNEQFF. The DNA for the CDR3 is TGTGCCAGCAGCCCATGGGGACTATTCAACAATGAGCAGTTCTTC.